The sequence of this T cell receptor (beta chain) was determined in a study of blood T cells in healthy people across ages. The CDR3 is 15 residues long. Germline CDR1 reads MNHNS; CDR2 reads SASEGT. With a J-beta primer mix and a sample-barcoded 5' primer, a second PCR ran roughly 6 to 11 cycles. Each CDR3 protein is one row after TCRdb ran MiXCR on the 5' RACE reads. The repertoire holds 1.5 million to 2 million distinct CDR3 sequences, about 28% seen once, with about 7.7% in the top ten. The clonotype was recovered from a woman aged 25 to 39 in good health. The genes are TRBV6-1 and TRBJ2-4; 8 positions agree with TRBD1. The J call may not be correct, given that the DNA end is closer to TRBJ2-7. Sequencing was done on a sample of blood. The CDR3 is CASKLRDRLPYEQYF. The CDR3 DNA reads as TGTGCCAGCAAACTTAGGGACAGGCTCCCCTACGAGCAGTACTTC.